This is a list of T cell receptor beta chains from one sample in a study of blood T cell repertoires in COVID-19. Assay: immunoSEQ multiplex PCR; the TCRdb copy retains only in-frame clones and omits some. This table has more than 55,000 clones, around 91% appearing once. The specimen was peripheral blood. The receptors here all came from a woman aged 55-69 years with COVID-19, enrolled during active disease. CDR3s include the opening cysteine and the closing phenylalanine or tryptophan. Fields, in order: V gene, J gene, clone size, D gene, CDR3 protein, CDR3 DNA. The D gene is left open where the match is weak. Size values are once, few and many counts, or a class for expanded clones, and some rows have none.

V: TRBV27; J: TRBJ1-4; size: -; D: -; CDR3: CASRSTRGEKLFF; DNA: TGTGCCAGCAGATCGACCCGGGGTGAAAAACTGTTTTTT
V: TRBV24-1; J: TRBJ2-3; size: -; D: -; CDR3: CATGAGTDTQYF; DNA: TGTGCCACCGGGGCAGGCACAGATACGCAGTATTTT
V: TRBV9; J: TRBJ1-2; size: few; D: -; CDR3: CASSVDRDYGYTF; DNA: TGTGCCAGCAGCGTAGACAGGGATTATGGCTACACCTTC
V: TRBV27; J: TRBJ2-3; size: once; D: -; CDR3: CASSLILAADTQYF; DNA: TGTGCCAGCAGTTTAATACTAGCAGCAGATACGCAGTATTTT
V: TRBV4-3; J: TRBJ1-5; size: -; D: -; CDR3: CASSQVSRRQPQHF; DNA: TGCGCCAGCAGCCAAGTGTCCAGGCGCCAGCCCCAGCATTTT
V: TRBV5-4; J: TRBJ2-7; size: few; D: -; CDR3: CALGAGYEQYF; DNA: TGTGCCTTGGGGGCAGGGTACGAGCAGTACTTC
V: TRBV7-9; J: TRBJ1-2; size: few; D: -; CDR3: CASSYDGGRGSYGYTF; DNA: TGTGCCAGCAGCTACGACGGCGGTAGAGGTTCTTATGGCTACACCTTC
V: TRBV18; J: TRBJ1-4; size: -; D: -; CDR3: CASSPLQIGANEKLFF; DNA: TGTGCCAGCTCACCGTTACAGATCGGGGCTAATGAAAAACTGTTTTTT
V: TRBV7-2; J: TRBJ1-6; size: once; D: -; CDR3: CATGTGSSPLHF; DNA: TGTGCCACGGGGACTGGGTCTTCACCCCTCCACTTT
V: TRBV11-3; J: TRBJ2-5; size: -; D: TRBD2; CDR3: CASSLITGTSGAQETQYF; DNA: TGTGCCAGCAGCCTAATAACGGGGACTAGCGGGGCACAAGAGACCCAGTACTTC
V: TRBV10-2; J: TRBJ1-1; size: -; D: -; CDR3: CASSEYLGKTYEAFF; DNA: TGCGCCAGCAGTGAGTATCTAGGCAAAACGTATGAAGCTTTCTTT
V: TRBV9; J: TRBJ2-1; size: -; D: -; CDR3: CASSVAGVNEQFF; DNA: TGTGCCAGCAGCGTAGCGGGAGTGAATGAGCAGTTCTTC
V: TRBV4-1; J: TRBJ1-4; size: -; D: TRBD1; CDR3: CASSPRQGTTNEKLFF; DNA: TGCGCCAGCAGTCCTCGACAGGGAACAACTAATGAAAAACTGTTTTTT
V: TRBV2; J: TRBJ2-6; size: -; D: -; CDR3: CASSEVRSGANVLTF; DNA: TGTGCCAGCAGTGAGGTGCGCTCTGGGGCCAACGTCCTGACTTTC
V: TRBV9; J: TRBJ2-1; size: -; D: TRBD2; CDR3: CASSVGIGSGGSEQFF; DNA: TGTGCCAGCAGCGTAGGAATCGGGAGTGGCGGGAGTGAGCAGTTCTTC
V: TRBV5-1; J: TRBJ2-5; size: -; D: TRBD2; CDR3: CASSFIAGGRGETQYF; DNA: TGCGCCAGCAGCTTCATAGCGGGAGGGAGAGGAGAGACCCAGTACTTC
V: TRBV11-2; J: TRBJ1-2; size: once; D: TRBD1; CDR3: CASSFSRGQGSEYGYTF; DNA: TGTGCCAGCAGCTTTTCACGGGGACAGGGATCCGAATATGGCTACACCTTC
V: TRBV9; J: TRBJ1-1; size: once; D: -; CDR3: CASSVVGAVRNTEAFF; DNA: TGTGCCAGCAGCGTAGTAGGGGCAGTGAGGAACACTGAAGCTTTCTTT
V: TRBV4-2; J: TRBJ2-1; size: -; D: -; CDR3: CASSSRIDEQFF; DNA: TGTGCCAGCAGTTCCAGGATAGATGAGCAGTTCTTC
V: TRBV29-1; J: TRBJ2-5; size: -; D: -; CDR3: CSVVEAGETQYF; DNA: TGCAGCGTTGTTGAGGCTGGGGAGACCCAGTACTTC
V: TRBV10-3; J: TRBJ1-2; size: -; D: TRBD1; CDR3: CAISYTGTGVGGYTF; DNA: TGTGCCATCAGTTATACCGGGACAGGGGTAGGCGGCTACACCTTC
V: TRBV6-5; J: TRBJ2-2; size: -; D: TRBD1; CDR3: CASSIRGQTGELFF; DNA: TGTGCCAGCAGTATCAGGGGGCAGACCGGGGAGCTGTTTTTT
V: TRBV11-2; J: TRBJ2-7; size: -; D: TRBD2; CDR3: CASSSTSGESYEQYF; DNA: TGTGCCAGCAGCTCTACTAGCGGAGAGTCCTACGAGCAGTACTTC
V: TRBV19; J: TRBJ1-1; size: -; D: -; CDR3: CASHPSGTLKQVARGAFF; DNA: TGTGCCAGTCACCCCTCCGGGACATTGAAACAGGTCGCCCGTGGAGCTTTCTTT
V: TRBV4-3; J: TRBJ2-7; size: -; D: -; CDR3: CASSQPGLSYEQYF; DNA: TGCGCCAGCAGCCAACCGGGACTCTCCTACGAGCAGTACTTC
V: TRBV18; J: TRBJ1-4; size: -; D: TRBD1; CDR3: CASSPPDRGNEKLFF; DNA: TGTGCCAGCTCGCCTCCGGACAGGGGGAATGAAAAACTGTTTTTT
V: TRBV7-2; J: TRBJ2-7; size: -; D: TRBD1; CDR3: CASSLSTGISSYEQYF; DNA: TGTGCCAGCAGCCTCTCGACAGGGATCAGCTCCTACGAGCAGTACTTC
V: TRBV19; J: TRBJ2-2; size: -; D: TRBD2; CDR3: CASSRQTSGGPGELFF; DNA: TGTGCCAGTAGTCGACAGACTAGCGGGGGCCCCGGGGAGCTGTTTTTT
V: TRBV30; J: TRBJ1-2; size: -; D: TRBD1; CDR3: CAYKGQGDGYTF; DNA: TGTGCTTACAAGGGACAGGGGGATGGCTACACCTTC
V: TRBV28; J: TRBJ1-5; size: -; D: TRBD1; CDR3: CASSPGGQRNQPQHF; DNA: TGTGCCAGCAGTCCAGGGGGACAGCGCAATCAGCCCCAGCATTTT
V: TRBV4-3; J: TRBJ2-5; size: -; D: -; CDR3: CASSQDLGAPWQQETQYF; DNA: TGCGCCAGCAGCCAAGATCTGGGGGCACCTTGGCAGCAAGAGACCCAGTACTTC
V: TRBV5-4; J: TRBJ1-5; size: -; D: TRBD1; CDR3: CASSLAGTANQPQHF; DNA: TGTGCCAGCAGCTTGGCGGGGACAGCTAATCAGCCCCAGCATTTT
V: TRBV30; J: TRBJ1-5; size: -; D: -; CDR3: CAWSGGVNQPQHF; DNA: TGTGCCTGGAGCGGGGGGGTCAATCAGCCCCAGCATTTT
V: TRBV3-1/TRBV3-2; J: TRBJ2-3; size: -; D: -; CDR3: CASSLLQGSADTQYF; DNA: TGTGCCAGCAGCCTTTTACAGGGTTCGGCAGATACGCAGTATTTT
V: TRBV3-1/TRBV3-2; J: TRBJ2-7; size: -; D: TRBD2; CDR3: CASSQTLLAGGSYEQYF; DNA: TGTGCCAGCAGCCAAACACTACTAGCGGGAGGCAGCTACGAGCAGTACTTC
V: TRBV4-1; J: TRBJ2-5; size: few; D: TRBD2; CDR3: CASSQQSSGTKTQYF; DNA: TGCGCCAGCAGCCAACAGTCTAGCGGGACCAAGACCCAGTACTTC
V: TRBV7-2; J: TRBJ1-2; size: -; D: -; CDR3: CASSPVGRGYGYTF; DNA: TGTGCCAGCAGCCCCGTGGGTAGGGGCTATGGCTACACCTTC
V: TRBV6-6; J: TRBJ2-7; size: -; D: TRBD2; CDR3: CASSGRGSGRSYEQYF; DNA: TGTGCCAGCAGTGGCCGTGGTAGCGGGAGATCCTACGAGCAGTACTTC
V: TRBV11-3; J: TRBJ1-1; size: -; D: -; CDR3: CASSPGNSGYTEAFF; DNA: TGTGCCAGCAGCCCGGGGAATTCGGGTTATACTGAAGCTTTCTTT
V: TRBV4-2; J: TRBJ2-7; size: -; D: TRBD2; CDR3: CASSFGLASEQYF; DNA: TGTGCCAGCAGCTTTGGACTAGCCTCCGAGCAGTACTTC
V: TRBV28; J: TRBJ1-5; size: few; D: -; CDR3: CASSFKGLGNQPQHF; DNA: TGTGCCAGCAGTTTCAAGGGGCTTGGCAATCAGCCCCAGCATTTT
V: TRBV6-5; J: TRBJ1-4; size: -; D: TRBD1; CDR3: CASRPDRGRNEKLFF; DNA: TGTGCCAGCCGCCCGGACAGGGGGAGGAATGAAAAACTGTTTTTT
V: TRBV19; J: TRBJ2-3; size: -; D: TRBD2; CDR3: CASFPSSGIADTQYF; DNA: TGTGCCAGTTTCCCCTCTAGCGGGATCGCAGATACGCAGTATTTT
V: TRBV30; J: TRBJ1-4; size: -; D: -; CDR3: CAWTRQSNEKLFF; DNA: TGTGCCTGGACTAGACAGAGTAATGAAAAACTGTTTTTT
V: TRBV12-3/TRBV12-4; J: TRBJ2-1; size: -; D: -; CDR3: CASSFVLYNEQFF; DNA: TGTGCCAGCAGTTTCGTCCTCTACAATGAGCAGTTCTTC
V: TRBV6-5; J: TRBJ1-1; size: -; D: -; CDR3: CASSYWGPQNTEAFF; DNA: TGTGCCAGCAGTTACTGGGGGCCCCAGAACACTGAAGCTTTCTTT
V: TRBV5-8; J: TRBJ2-7; size: -; D: TRBD1; CDR3: CASRPPGQGAWEQYF; DNA: TGTGCCAGCAGGCCTCCGGGACAGGGGGCTTGGGAGCAGTACTTC